The 19 T cell receptor beta chains in this list originate from one sample, sequenced in a study of T cells in Graves' hyperthyroidism and ophthalmopathy. Authors of the study amplified TCR beta CDR3 regions from RNA transcripts. HTBI primers were used for first-round RT-PCR of the TCR CDR3. TCRdb independently ran MiXCR on the multiplex PCR reads; one entry per CDR3 protein. The table has hundreds of thousands of distinct CDR3 sequences, about a fifth seen once. The specimen was blood. The receptors derive from a man aged 25-45 years with Graves' ophthalmopathy.

The chain joins TRBV28 to TRBJ1-4; D remains ambiguous. Germline V gives CDR1 MDHEN, CDR2 SYDVKM. This CDR3 is 14 amino acids long. Trimming shortened V by 3 bases and J by 3 bases, and 8 bases separated the two germline ends. CDR3 in DNA: TGTGCCAGCAGTTTGGAGGTACCTAATGAAAAACTGTTTTTT. It is translated as CASSLEVPNEKLFF. The full variable domain, with the rest looked up from reference TRBV28 and TRBJ1-4, is DVKVTQSSRYLVKRTGEKVFLECVQDMDHENMFWYRQDPGLGLRLIYFSYDVKMKEKGDIPEGYSVSREKKERFSLILESASTNQTSMYLCASSLEVPNEKLFFGSGTQLSVL.

The rearrangement links TRBV7-3 to TRBJ1-1; no clear D. CDR1 and CDR2 from the germline V gene are SGHTA and FQGTGA. This CDR3 contains 14 residues. V was trimmed by 5 bases and J by 2 bases, leaving 12 bases between them. CDR3 coding DNA: TGTGCCAGCAGCCTCATTTTCGGTAACACTGAAGCTTTCTTT. This gives the protein CASSLIFGNTEAFF.

This clonotype was recorded at least ten times. The V gene is TRBV7-2, the J gene TRBJ2-7; TRBD2 aligns across 12 bases. Germline CDR1 and CDR2: SGHTA and FQGNSA. This CDR3 is 17 amino acids long. V lost 3 bases and J lost 1; bases outside the gene matches: 7. The CDR3 here is CASSFELAGGQSYEQYF. The CDR3 DNA follows: TGTGCCAGCAGCTTCGAACTAGCGGGAGGTCAGTCCTACGAGCAGTACTTC.

This clonotype came up many times. The J gene is TRBJ2-1, the V gene TRBV12-3 or TRBV12-4; 9 bases are a match to TRBD1. The trim removed 3 bases at V and 9 bases at J, leaving 9 bases unmatched. This CDR3 region has 15 residues. The chain's CDR3 is CASSLGDRDFGEQFF. CDR3 DNA sequence: TGTGCCAGCAGTTTGGGGGACAGGGACTTTGGTGAGCAGTTCTTC.

Of note for this clonotype: A much larger clone differs from this one at a single base, so this may be a read error. V usage is TRBV27 and J usage is TRBJ2-7; D is ambiguous. The CDR3 spans 15 residues. Trimming shortened V by 6 bases and J by 2 bases, and 17 bases separated the two germline ends. Germline-derived CDR1 and CDR2 are MNHEY and SMNVEV (reference sequence). The CDR3 spells CASRFQYYGTYEQYF. For the CDR3, the DNA is TGTGCCAGCAGGTTTCAGTACTATGGCACCTACGAGCAGTACTTC.

This clonotype was detected a few times. V usage is TRBV2 and J usage is TRBJ1-2, with D unclear. V lost 6 bases and J lost 8, with 16 bases in between. The germline gives CDR1 SNHLY, CDR2 FYNNEI. This CDR3 is 13 amino acids long. Here the CDR3 reads CASSPRGVEGYTF. The CDR3 coding sequence is TGTGCCAGCAGCCCCCGGGGAGTTGAGGGCTACACCTTC. The full variable domain, with the rest looked up from reference TRBV2 and TRBJ1-2, is EPEVTQTPSHQVTQMGQEVILRCVPISNHLYFYWYRQILGQKVEFLVSFYNNEISEKSEIFDDQFSVERPDGSNFTLKIRSTKLEDSAMYFCASSPRGVEGYTFGSGTRLTVV.

This clonotype was picked up many times. The V and J genes are TRBV7-9 and TRBJ2-1; tentative D call: TRBD2 (5 bases). CDR1 and CDR2 (germline): SEHNR, FQNEAQ (reference sequence). CDR3 length: 14 residues. V was clipped by 0 bases and J by 4 bases, with 7 bases between them. For the CDR3, the DNA is TGTGCCAGCAGCTTAGCGGGAGAGTACAATGAGCAGTTCTTC. Its protein is CASSLAGEYNEQFF.

The table lists this clonotype with a few counts. The chain employs TRBV9 and TRBJ2-3; 8 positions match TRBD2. J was trimmed by 8 bases and V by 6 bases; bases with no gene match: 11. The germline V gene has CDR1 SGDLS and CDR2 YYNGEE. This CDR3 contains 14 residues. The CDR3 DNA follows: TGTGCCAGCACCGACGATTCAAGCGGGAGTACGCAGTATTTT. Translating it yields CASTDDSSGSTQYF.

There are many counts of this clonotype. The chain joins TRBV28 to TRBJ2-1; D may match TRBD1 or TRBD2 (5 bases each). V lost 3 bases, J lost 7 bases, and 13 bases lay in between. The CDR3 consists of 14 residues. CDR1 is MDHEN and CDR2 is SYDVKM in the germline V gene. DNA of the CDR3: TGTGCCAGCAGTTTCCCGCCCAGGGAGAATGAGCAGTTCTTC. Protein product: CASSFPPRENEQFF.

This chain uses TRBV5-6 with TRBJ2-2, with 9 bases lining up with TRBD2. The germline CDR1 and CDR2 sequences are SGHDT and YYEEEE. This CDR3 region has 17 residues. Trimming removed 6 bases from V and 0 bases from J; junction bases left unmatched: 9. The CDR3 loop is CASISLAGLPNTGELFF. CDR3 nucleotides: TGTGCCAGCATCTCACTAGCGGGCCTCCCGAACACCGGGGAGCTGTTTTTT.

This clonotype was counted many times. The rearrangement joins TRBV28 to TRBJ2-2; 11 bases match TRBD2. This CDR3 spans 16 amino acids. V shed 5 bases, J shed 3 bases, and the junction held 5 bases outside the gene matches. Germline assignment: CDR1 MDHEN and CDR2 SYDVKM. The CDR3 reads CASSTLLAGDTGELFF. The CDR3 bases are TGTGCCAGCAGTACCCTACTAGCGGGAGACACCGGGGAGCTGTTTTTT.

This clonotype has more than one count but fewer than ten. The CDR3 bases are TGTGCCTGGAGTGTACCGACAGAGGGCACTGAAGCTTTCTTT. Amino acid sequence: CAWSVPTEGTEAFF. This chain joins TRBV30 and TRBJ1-1, with D perhaps TRBD1 (5 bases). The ends were cut back, 0 bases at V and 4 bases at J, with 12 bases in the middle. This CDR3 spans 14 amino acids. Germline lookup yields CDR1 GTSNPN and CDR2 SVGIG (reference sequence).

The chain uses TRBV18 and TRBJ2-5; tentatively, D is TRBD1 (5 bases). This CDR3 has 13 residues. V was pared by 0 bases and J by 6 bases, with 8 bases between. Germline CDR1 and CDR2: KGHSH and LQKENI. The CDR3 sequence is CASSPPGHKTQYF. The CDR3 DNA is TGTGCCAGCTCACCACCTGGACACAAGACCCAGTACTTC.

This clonotype was counted a few times. The chain combines TRBV28 with TRBJ1-5, with D perhaps TRBD1 (5 bases). Trimming removed 8 bases from V and 4 bases from J, with 12 bases in between. Germline CDR1 MDHEN, CDR2 SYDVKM. This CDR3 is 13 amino acids long. Here the CDR3 DNA reads TGTGCCAGCGCCGGGGCCCAAAATCAGCCCCAGCATTTT. Translated: CASAGAQNQPQHF.

The chain links TRBV28 to TRBJ2-7; D is ambiguous. This CDR3 is built from 12 residues. Germline CDR1 MDHEN, CDR2 SYDVKM. Deletions cut 8 bases from V and 2 bases from J, with 10 bases between. The CDR3: CASQDLPYEQYF. CDR3 nucleotide sequence: TGTGCCAGCCAGGACCTGCCCTACGAGCAGTACTTC.

CDR3 residues: CASSELLGEDEKLFF. The CDR3 coding sequence is TGTGCCAGCAGTGAATTGCTAGGGGAGGATGAAAAACTGTTTTTT. The chain uses TRBV25-1 and TRBJ1-4, with TRBD1 as a possible D gene (5 bases). Germline V gives CDR1 MGHDK, CDR2 SYGVNS. The CDR3 is 15 amino acids. V was pared by 1 base and J by 6 bases, with 12 bases between.

This chain joins TRBV20-1 and TRBJ2-7; D is perhaps TRBD1 (6 bases). The CDR3 consists of 16 residues. Germline-derived CDR1 and CDR2 are DFQATT and SNEGSKA (reference sequence). V dropped 6 bases and J dropped 0 bases, with 21 bases sitting between them. The CDR3 loop reads CSALPLLRGHSYEQYF. CDR3 sequence (DNA): TGCAGTGCCCTTCCGTTGTTGAGGGGACACTCCTACGAGCAGTACTTC.

CDR3 bases: TGTGCCAGCAAGAGACAGGGTAAAAACACCATATATTTT. Protein sequence: CASKRQGKNTIYF. The V and J genes are TRBV12-3 or TRBV12-4 and TRBJ1-3; 7 nucleotides align to TRBD1. CDR3 size: 13 residues. V lost 7 bases to trimming and J lost 6 bases; unmatched junction nucleotides: 6.

This chain joins TRBV6-1 and TRBJ1-2; 8 nucleotides line up with TRBD1. V was clipped by 6 bases and J by 1 base; unmatched bases: 4. The CDR3 has 14 amino acids. CDR1 is MNHNS and CDR2 is SASEGT in the germline V gene. CDR3 coding DNA: TGTGCCAGCAGCCGGACAGGGCTTAACTATGGCTACACCTTC. Encoded protein: CASSRTGLNYGYTF.